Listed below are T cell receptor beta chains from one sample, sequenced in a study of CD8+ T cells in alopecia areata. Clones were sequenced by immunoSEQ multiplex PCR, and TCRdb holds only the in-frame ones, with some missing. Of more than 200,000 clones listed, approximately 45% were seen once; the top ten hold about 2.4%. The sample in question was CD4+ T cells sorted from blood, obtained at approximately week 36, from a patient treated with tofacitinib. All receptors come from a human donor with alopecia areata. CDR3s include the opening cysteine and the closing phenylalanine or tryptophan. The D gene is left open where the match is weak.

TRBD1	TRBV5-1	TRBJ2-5	CASSNPTGPETQYF
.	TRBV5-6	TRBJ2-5	CASSPIWAGTEKETQYF
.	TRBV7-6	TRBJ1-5	CASSDGQSNQPQHF
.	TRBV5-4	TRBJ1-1	CASSLGGGTEAFF
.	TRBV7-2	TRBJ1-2	CASSMGLPDYGYTF
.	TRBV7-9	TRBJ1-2	CASSLVPGGRGYTF
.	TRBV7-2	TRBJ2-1	CASSLVSRDEQFF
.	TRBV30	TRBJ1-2	CAWTRLDASYGYTF
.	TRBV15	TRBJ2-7	CATSRDHSYEQYF
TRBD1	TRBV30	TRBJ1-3	CAWGTGGARNTIYF
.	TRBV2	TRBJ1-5	CAGRTSSNQPQHF
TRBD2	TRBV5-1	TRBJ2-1	CASSLVAGGPNEQFF
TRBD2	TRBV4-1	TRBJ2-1	CASSQDAGAPNEQFF
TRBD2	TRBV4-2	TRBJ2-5	CASRETSGEGGTQYF
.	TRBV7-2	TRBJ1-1	CASSLSWALDTEAFF
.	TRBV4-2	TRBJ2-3	CASSQVLVSPTDTQYF
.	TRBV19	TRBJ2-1	CASSLEGLEYNEQFF
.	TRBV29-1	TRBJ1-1	CSVGVGGLTEAFF
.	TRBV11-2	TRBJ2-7	CASSLVSPEGEQYF
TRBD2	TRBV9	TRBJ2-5	CASSVSTSGIRVETQYF
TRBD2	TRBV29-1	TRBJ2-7	CSVQRTSGTRYEQYF
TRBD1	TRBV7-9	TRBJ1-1	CASSRTTGGGTEAFF
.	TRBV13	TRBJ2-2	CASSRDSNTGELFF
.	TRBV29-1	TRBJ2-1	CSLATGTSKQFF
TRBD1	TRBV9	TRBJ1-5	CASSRGQGAFQPQHF
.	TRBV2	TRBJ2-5	CASNPRGRGETQYF
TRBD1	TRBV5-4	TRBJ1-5	CATGQGAEQPQHF
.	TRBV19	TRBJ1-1	CASSRQTTLNTEAFF
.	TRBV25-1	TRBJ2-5	CASSEWVGAVVETQYF
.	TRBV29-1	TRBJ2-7	CSAAISRAYEQYF
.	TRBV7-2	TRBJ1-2	CASSLALGVAYGYTF
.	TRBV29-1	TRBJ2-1	CSVGGFGLGQFF
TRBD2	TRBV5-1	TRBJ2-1	CASSSPSSGRYNEQFF
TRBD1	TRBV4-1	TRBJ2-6	CASSRPTPGQGGSGANVLTF
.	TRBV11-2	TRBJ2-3	CASSTTFGYTDTQYF
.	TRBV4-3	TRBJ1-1	CASSRKIDSNTEAFF
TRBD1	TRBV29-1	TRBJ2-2	CSALTGANTGELFF
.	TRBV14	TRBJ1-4	CASSHGMTGSGANEKLFF
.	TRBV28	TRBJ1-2	CASRSDVYGYTF
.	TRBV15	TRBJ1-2	CATSRDRLGYTF
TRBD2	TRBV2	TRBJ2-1	CASSDTSGTPYNEQFF
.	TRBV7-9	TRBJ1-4	CASSSILATNEKLFF